This T cell receptor (beta chain) is drawn from a study of blood T cell repertoires in COVID-19. In germline, CDR1 is SEHNR, CDR2 FQNEAQ (reference sequence). V lost 5 bases to trimming and J lost 5 bases; unmatched junction nucleotides: 11. The CDR3 is 15 residues long. Assay: immunoSEQ multiplex PCR; the TCRdb copy retains only in-frame clones and omits some. The table includes roughly 330,000 clones, 85% to 90% detected once. The sequenced sample was PBMCs or T cells enriched from blood (not recorded which). V gene TRBV7-9 combines with J gene TRBJ1-1; 7 bases align to TRBD1. This receptor was taken from a woman between 18 and 30 years old who had recovered from COVID-19. DNA for the CDR3: TGTGCCAGCAGCAATTGGGACAGATCGGGTACTGAAGCTTTCTTT. The encoded protein is CASSNWDRSGTEAFF.